The clone carrying this T cell receptor beta chain has more than one count but fewer than ten. This CDR3 is 13 amino acids long. Germline V lookup: CDR1 SGHRS, CDR2 YFSETQ. V dropped 7 bases and J dropped 7 bases, with 14 bases sitting between them. The data belong to a study of T-cell reconstitution after alpha-beta-depleted transplantation in children. Unique molecular identifiers tagged the TCRbeta library. MiXCR, run by TCRdb on the PCR reads, gives a single entry per CDR3 protein. The sample lists about 900,000 distinct CDR3 sequences; about 31% were seen once. The gene calls are TRBV5-1 and TRBJ2-2, with D possibly called TRBD1 or TRBD2 (5 bases each). Material: PBMCs, mostly from graft donor cells, obtained 360 days after TCRalphabeta/CD19-depleted stem cell transplant. The TCR comes from a boy under two years old who had a stem cell transplant for SCID, so the T cells may come from the graft donor. The CDR3 nucleotides are TGCGCCAGCCGCCCGGGGCCGAGCGGGGAGCTGTTTTTT. As protein: CASRPGPSGELFF.